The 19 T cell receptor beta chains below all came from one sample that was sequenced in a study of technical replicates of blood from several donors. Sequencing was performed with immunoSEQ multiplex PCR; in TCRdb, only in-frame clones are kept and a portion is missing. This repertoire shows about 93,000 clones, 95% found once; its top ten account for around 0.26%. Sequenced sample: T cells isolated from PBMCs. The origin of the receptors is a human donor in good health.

The CDR3, as DNA: TGTGCCAGCGGCGGGGGGCACTCCAATGGGTACGAGCAGTACTTC. Translation: CASGGGHSNGYEQYF. The genes are TRBV28 and TRBJ2-7, with 8 positions matching TRBD2. Germline CDR1 and CDR2: MDHEN and SYDVKM. This CDR3 spans 15 amino acids. J lost 4 bases, V lost 8 bases, and 13 bases had no gene match. The full variable domain, completed using reference TRBV28 and TRBJ2-7, is DVKVTQSSRYLVKRTGEKVFLECVQDMDHENMFWYRQDPGLGLRLIYFSYDVKMKEKGDIPEGYSVSREKKERFSLILESASTNQTSMYLCASGGGHSNGYEQYFGPGTRLTVT.

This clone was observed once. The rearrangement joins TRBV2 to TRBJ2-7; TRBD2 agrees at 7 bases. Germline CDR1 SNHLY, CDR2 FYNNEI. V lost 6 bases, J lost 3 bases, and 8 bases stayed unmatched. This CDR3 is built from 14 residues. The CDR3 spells CASRNGGGIYEQYF. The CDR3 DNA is TGTGCCAGCAGGAATGGGGGGGGGATCTACGAGCAGTACTTC.

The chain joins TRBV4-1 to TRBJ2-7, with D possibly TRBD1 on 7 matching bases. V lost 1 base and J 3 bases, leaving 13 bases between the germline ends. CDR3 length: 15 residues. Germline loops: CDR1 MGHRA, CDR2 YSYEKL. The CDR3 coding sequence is TGCGCCAGCAGCCAAGTAGCTCAGGGGGGCTACGAGCAGTACTTC. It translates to CASSQVAQGGYEQYF.

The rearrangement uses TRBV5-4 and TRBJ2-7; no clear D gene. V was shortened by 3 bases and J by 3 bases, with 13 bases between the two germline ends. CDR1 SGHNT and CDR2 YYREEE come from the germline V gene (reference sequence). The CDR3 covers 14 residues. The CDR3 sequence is CASSSPPGNYEQYF. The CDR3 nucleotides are TGTGCCAGCAGCTCTCCTCCGGGTAACTACGAGCAGTACTTC. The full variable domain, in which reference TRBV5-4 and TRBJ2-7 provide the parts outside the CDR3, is ETGVTQSPTHLIKTRGQQVTLRCSSQSGHNTVSWYQQALGQGPQFIFQYYREEENGRGNFPPRFSGLQFPNYSSELNVNALELDDSALYLCASSSPPGNYEQYFGPGTRLTVT.

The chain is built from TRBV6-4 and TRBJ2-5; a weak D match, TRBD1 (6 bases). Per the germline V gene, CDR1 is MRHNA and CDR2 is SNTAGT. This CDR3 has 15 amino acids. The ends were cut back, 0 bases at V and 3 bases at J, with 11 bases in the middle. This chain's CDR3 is CASSDSGQGKETQYF. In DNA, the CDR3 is TGTGCCAGCAGTGACTCGGGACAAGGAAAAGAGACCCAGTACTTC.

Written as DNA, the CDR3 is TGTGCCAGCAGCGTCAGCGGGGGGGTAACAGATACGCAGTATTTT. Amino acid sequence: CASSVSGGVTDTQYF. This chain connects TRBV9 to TRBJ2-3; 10 bases align to TRBD2. V lost 2 bases to trimming and J lost 3 bases; unmatched junction nucleotides: 3. Germline V CDR1 and CDR2: SGDLS, YYNGEE. The CDR3 covers 15 residues.

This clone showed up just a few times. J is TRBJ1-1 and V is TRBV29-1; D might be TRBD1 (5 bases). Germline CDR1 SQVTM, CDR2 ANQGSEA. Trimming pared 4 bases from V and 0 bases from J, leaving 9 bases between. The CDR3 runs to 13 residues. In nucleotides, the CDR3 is TGCAGCGTTGGACAGCTGCTGAACACTGAAGCTTTCTTT. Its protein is CSVGQLLNTEAFF. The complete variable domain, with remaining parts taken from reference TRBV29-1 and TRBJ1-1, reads SAVISQKPSRDICQRGTSLTIQCQVDSQVTMMFWYRQQPGQSLTLIATANQGSEATYESGFVIDKFPISRPNLTFSTLTVSNMSPEDSSIYLCSVGQLLNTEAFFGQGTRLTVV.

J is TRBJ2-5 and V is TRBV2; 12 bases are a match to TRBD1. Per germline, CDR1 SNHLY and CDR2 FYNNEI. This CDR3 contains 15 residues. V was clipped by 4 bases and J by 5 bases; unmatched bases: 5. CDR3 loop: CASSGGQGAWETQYF. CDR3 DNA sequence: TGTGCCAGCAGTGGGGGACAGGGGGCTTGGGAGACCCAGTACTTC.

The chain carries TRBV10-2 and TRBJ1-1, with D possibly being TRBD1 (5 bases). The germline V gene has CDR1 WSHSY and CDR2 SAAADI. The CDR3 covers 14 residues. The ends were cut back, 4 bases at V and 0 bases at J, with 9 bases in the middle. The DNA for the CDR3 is TGCGCCAGCAGTGCGGGGGGAATGAACACTGAAGCTTTCTTT. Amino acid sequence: CASSAGGMNTEAFF.

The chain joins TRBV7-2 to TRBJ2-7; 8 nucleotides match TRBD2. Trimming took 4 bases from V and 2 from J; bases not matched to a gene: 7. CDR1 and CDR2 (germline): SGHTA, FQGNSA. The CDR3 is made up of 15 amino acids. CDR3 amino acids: CASSSVAGPTYEQYF. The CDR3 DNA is TGTGCCAGCAGCTCCGTAGCGGGACCAACCTACGAGCAGTACTTC.

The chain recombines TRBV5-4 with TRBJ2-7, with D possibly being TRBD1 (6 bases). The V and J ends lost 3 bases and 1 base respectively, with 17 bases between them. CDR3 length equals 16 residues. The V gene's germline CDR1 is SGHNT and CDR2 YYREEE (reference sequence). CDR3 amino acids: CASSYPPGTPSYEQYF. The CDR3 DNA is TGTGCCAGCAGCTACCCTCCCGGGACACCATCCTACGAGCAGTACTTC.

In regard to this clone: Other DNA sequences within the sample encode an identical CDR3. CDR3 sequence (DNA): TGTGCCAGCTCCCGGGACAAGAACACTGAAGCTTTCTTT. Its translation: CASSRDKNTEAFF. The gene calls are TRBV18 and TRBJ1-1, with D possibly TRBD1 on 6 matching bases. Germline CDR1 KGHSH, CDR2 LQKENI. The germline V and J ends were trimmed by 6 bases and 1 base, with 9 bases remaining between them. CDR3 length: 13 residues.

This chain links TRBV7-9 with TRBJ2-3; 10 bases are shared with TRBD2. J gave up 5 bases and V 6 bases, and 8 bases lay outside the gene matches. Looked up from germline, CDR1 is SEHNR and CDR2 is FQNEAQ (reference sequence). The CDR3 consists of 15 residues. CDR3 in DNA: TGTGCCAGCAGGACCGGGACTAGCGCCCTAGATACGCAGTATTTT. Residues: CASRTGTSALDTQYF.

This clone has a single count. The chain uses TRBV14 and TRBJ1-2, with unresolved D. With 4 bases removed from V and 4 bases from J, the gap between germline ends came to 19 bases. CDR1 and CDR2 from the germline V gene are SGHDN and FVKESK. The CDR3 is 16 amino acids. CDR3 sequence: CASSPHSRRRIYGYTF. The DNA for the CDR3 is TGTGCCAGCAGCCCACATAGCCGACGGAGAATCTATGGCTACACCTTC.

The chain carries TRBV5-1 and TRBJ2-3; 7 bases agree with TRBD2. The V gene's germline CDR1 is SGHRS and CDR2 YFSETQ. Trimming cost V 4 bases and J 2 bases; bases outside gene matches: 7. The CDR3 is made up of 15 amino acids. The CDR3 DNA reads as TGCGCCAGCAGCGGCCTAGCGGACGTCACAGATACGCAGTATTTT. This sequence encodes CASSGLADVTDTQYF.

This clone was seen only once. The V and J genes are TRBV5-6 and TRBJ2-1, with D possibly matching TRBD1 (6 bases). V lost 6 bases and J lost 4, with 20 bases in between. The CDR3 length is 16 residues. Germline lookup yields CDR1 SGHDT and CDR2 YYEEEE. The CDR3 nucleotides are TGTGCCAGCATTGAACAGGGCGTCCTCTCTTACAATGAGCAGTTCTTC. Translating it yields CASIEQGVLSYNEQFF.

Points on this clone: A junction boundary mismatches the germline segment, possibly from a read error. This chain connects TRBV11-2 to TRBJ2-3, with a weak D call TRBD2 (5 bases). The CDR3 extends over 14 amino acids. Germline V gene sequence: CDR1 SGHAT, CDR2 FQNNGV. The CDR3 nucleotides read TGTGCCAGCAGCTTCCGCGAAGACTGGCTGGGAGTGAATTTT. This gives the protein CASSFREDWLGVNF.

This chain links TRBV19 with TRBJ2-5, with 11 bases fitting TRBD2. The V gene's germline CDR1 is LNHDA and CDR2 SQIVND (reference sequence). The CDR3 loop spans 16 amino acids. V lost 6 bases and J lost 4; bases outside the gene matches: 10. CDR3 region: CASRAVGTSGLETQYF. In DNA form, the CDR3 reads TGTGCCAGTAGAGCCGTCGGGACTAGCGGTTTAGAGACCCAGTACTTC.

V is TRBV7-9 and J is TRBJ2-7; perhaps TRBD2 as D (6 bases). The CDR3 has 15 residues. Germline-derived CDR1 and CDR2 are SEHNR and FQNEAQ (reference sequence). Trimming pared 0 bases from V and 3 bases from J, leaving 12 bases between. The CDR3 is CASSLALAGNYEQYF. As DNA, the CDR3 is TGTGCCAGCAGCTTAGCGCTCGCGGGGAACTACGAGCAGTACTTC.